Each of the 12 T cell receptor beta chains below was sequenced from the same sample in a study of CD8 T cells in ankylosing spondylitis. Notes on the study in general: Roughly eight highly homologous variants made up a TCR beta motif that seemed to typify ankylosing spondylitis blood.

Their antigens remain unidentified. Each CDR3 protein gets one entry after TCRdb re-called the 5' RACE reads with MiXCR. The repertoire holds 450,000 to 550,000 distinct CDR3 sequences, about 5.2% seen once, with under 4.5% in the top ten. The sample comprised blood, either unsorted or a sorted T cell fraction (not recorded which). All receptors derive from a male donor with ankylosing spondylitis.

The rearrangement joins TRBV14 to TRBJ2-3, with a weak D call TRBD2 (5 bases). CDR1 is SGHDN and CDR2 is FVKESK in the germline V gene. Deletions cut 4 bases from V and 7 bases from J, with 18 bases between. The CDR3 is 15 amino acids. The CDR3 DNA reads TGTGCCAGCAGCCCCCGTCCCGGACTGGGGAATACGCAGTATTTT. Encoded protein: CASSPRPGLGNTQYF.

This clonotype was found a few times. The V and J genes are TRBV14 and TRBJ2-7; 8 nucleotides agree with TRBD1. Germline CDR1 SGHDN, CDR2 FVKESK. V lost 4 bases to trimming and J lost 5 bases; unmatched junction nucleotides: 7. This CDR3 comprises 14 residues. The CDR3 DNA reads TGTGCCAGCAGCCTCGGACAGGGCGACGACGAGCAGTACTTC. Translated, it gives CASSLGQGDDEQYF. Full variable domain (remainder filled in from reference TRBV14 and TRBJ2-7): EAGVTQFPSHSVIEKGQTVTLRCDPISGHDNLYWYRRVMGKEIKFLLHFVKESKQDESGMPNNRFLAERTGGTYSTLKVQPAELEDSGVYFCASSLGQGDDEQYFGPGTRLTVT.

The table lists this clonotype with many counts. The V gene is TRBV5-1, the J gene TRBJ2-5; 8 nucleotides line up with TRBD1. Germline trimming cut 7 bases from V and 1 base from J; bases unmatched to any gene: 6. Looked up from germline, CDR1 is SGHRS and CDR2 is YFSETQ. This CDR3 is built from 14 residues. CDR3 DNA sequence: TGCGCCAGCTCCCAGGGGGCGTTCCAAGAGACCCAGTACTTC. Its protein is CASSQGAFQETQYF.

This clonotype was seen repeatedly, ten times or more. The genes are TRBV29-1 and TRBJ2-3; D call uncertain. The CDR3 runs to 14 residues. Trimming shortened V by 1 base and J by 0 bases, and 8 bases separated the two germline ends. Germline loops: CDR1 SQVTM, CDR2 ANQGSEA. The CDR3 spells CSVEVVASTDTQYF. For the CDR3, the DNA is TGCAGCGTTGAAGTGGTTGCTAGCACAGATACGCAGTATTTT.

This clonotype was counted ten times or more. The rearrangement links TRBV4-3 to TRBJ1-1; no clear D. V was cut by 4 bases and J by 0 bases, with 15 bases left in between. The CDR3 is 16 amino acids. Germline-derived CDR1 and CDR2 are LGHNA and YSLEER. CDR3: CASSRLRGGMNTEAFF. The CDR3 DNA sequence: TGCGCCAGCAGCCGACTACGCGGAGGCATGAACACTGAAGCTTTCTTT.

In this sample, this clonotype turned up a few times. V is TRBV3-1 and J is TRBJ2-1; possible D gene TRBD2, 5 bases. Trimming pared 2 bases from V and 10 bases from J, leaving 12 bases between. From germline, CDR1 is LGHDT and CDR2 YNNKEL (reference sequence). The CDR3 totals 13 residues. The CDR3 sequence is CASSQRRGGEQFF. The CDR3 DNA follows: TGTGCCAGCAGCCAACGACGGGGTGGGGAGCAGTTCTTC.

This clonotype was observed many times. J is TRBJ1-1 and V is TRBV6-1; the D is unclear. The CDR3 is made up of 15 amino acids. Germline V gene data show CDR1 as MNHNS and CDR2 as SASEGT. V lost 6 bases and J lost 4, with 18 bases in between. The CDR3 coding sequence is TGTGCCAGCAGACCCTGGGAGTACGGAATCACTGAAGCTTTCTTT. Protein sequence: CASRPWEYGITEAFF.

In its sample, this clonotype was seen many times. The chain couples TRBV12-5 to TRBJ1-1, with no clear D. Germline V lookup: CDR1 LGHNT, CDR2 FRNRAP. Trimming pared 6 bases from V and 1 base from J, leaving 6 bases between. The CDR3 has 12 residues. CDR3 nucleotide sequence: TGTGCTAGTGGCACTTCGAACACTGAAGCTTTCTTT. Encoded protein: CASGTSNTEAFF.

V is TRBV20-1 and J is TRBJ2-7; D tentatively reads TRBD1 or TRBD2 (6 bases each). The CDR3 totals 15 residues. Germline CDR1 is DFQATT and CDR2 is SNEGSKA (reference sequence). With 6 bases removed from V and 0 bases from J, the gap between germline ends came to 18 bases. The CDR3 DNA follows: TGCAGTGCAGGGGGGCCCTATCTCATCTCCTACGAGCAGTACTTC. This gives the protein CSAGGPYLISYEQYF.

At least ten counts were recorded for this clonotype. The gene calls are TRBV9 and TRBJ2-1, with TRBD2 identical over 9 bases. This CDR3 is 15 amino acids long. Germline trimming cut 0 bases from V and 6 bases from J; bases unmatched to any gene: 4. From germline, CDR1 is SGDLS and CDR2 YYNGEE. CDR3 coding DNA: TGTGCCAGCAGCGTAGCTAGCGGGGTGATCAATGAGCAGTTCTTC. It yields the protein CASSVASGVINEQFF.

This clonotype came up many times. This chain uses TRBV7-9 with TRBJ1-3; D not resolved. The CDR3 covers 12 residues. Trimming took off 7 bases at V and 4 bases at J, with 8 bases between the two ends. The germline V gene encodes CDR1 SEHNR and CDR2 FQNEAQ (reference sequence). The CDR3 here is CASIPRGNTIYF. CDR3 DNA sequence: TGTGCCAGCATCCCCCGCGGAAACACCATATATTTT.

At least ten counts were recorded for this clonotype. This rearrangement joins TRBV20-1 to TRBJ2-3; D might be TRBD2 (6 bases). The CDR3 runs to 15 residues. Trimming shortened V by 5 bases and J by 0 bases, and 15 bases separated the two germline ends. From germline, CDR1 is DFQATT and CDR2 SNEGSKA (reference sequence). CDR3 sequence (DNA): TGCAGTGCTCCTATTCGGGGGACGAGCACAGATACGCAGTATTTT. Its translation is CSAPIRGTSTDTQYF.